This TCR beta chain was captured by sequencing in a study of T-cell reconstitution after alpha-beta-depleted transplantation in children. Study-wide results and caveats: As was reported, about two months after transplant, alpha-beta T cells came from several hundred expanded graft clones. After one year, T-cell counts and TCRbeta diversity mostly came from new T cells.

Researchers prepared the TCRbeta library using unique molecular identifiers, the study reports. TCRdb recomputed calls from the PCR reads with MiXCR, one row per CDR3 protein. Among hundreds of thousands of distinct CDR3 sequences, 15% to 20% were seen once, and the ten largest hold over 25%. This clonotype was counted at least ten times. Its cognate antigen is unknown. Trimming cost V 4 bases and J 0 bases, with 8 bases left between them. The CDR3 consists of 14 residues. Sequencing was performed on PBMCs, mostly from graft donor cells, taken 360 days after TCRalphabeta/CD19-depleted stem cell transplant. The gene calls are TRBV12-3 or TRBV12-4 and TRBJ2-3; perhaps TRBD2 as D (5 bases). The TCR comes from a boy younger than two who had a stem cell transplant for Wiskott-Aldrich syndrome, so the T cells may come from the graft donor. The CDR3, as DNA: TGTGCCAGCAGTTATACTAGGAGCACAGATACGCAGTATTTT. It is translated as CASSYTRSTDTQYF.